Presented here are 25 T cell receptor beta chains from one specimen sequenced in a study of early T cells in non-severe SARS-CoV-2 infection (dated by TCRdb to about 2021). The library was obtained by 5' RACE. The sample was run on a NextSeq 500. The public sequencing data were trimmed at Q25 with fastp and processed into clonotypes with MiXCR by TCRdb, which kept only in-frame beta chains. Rows matching on CDR3 protein sequence are summarized as one entry with the most common DNA and genes. Counted in this sample were approximately 70,000 distinct CDR3 sequences; around 12% of them appeared once. The ten largest clones take up 2.5% to 3% of the sample. This material consisted of whole blood, taken at baseline. The source of these receptors is an adult who was a healthcare worker with PCR-confirmed SARS-CoV-2 infection or an uninfected control (not recorded which).

This clonotype was picked up a small number of times. The chain is built from TRBV7-8 and TRBJ1-2, with 12 bases identical to TRBD1. Looked up from germline, CDR1 is SGHVS and CDR2 is FQNEAQ. Unmatched junction bases numbered 4, after V lost 3 bases and J lost 8 bases. This CDR3 has 14 amino acids. In DNA form, the CDR3 reads TGTGCCAGCAGCTTGGGACAGGGGGCGGAAGGCTACACCTTC. Its translation: CASSLGQGAEGYTF.

This clonotype appeared many times. The chain couples TRBV6-2 or TRBV6-3 to TRBJ1-1, with D uncertain. The V and J ends lost 2 bases and 1 base respectively, with 5 bases between them. There are 13 residues in the CDR3. Germline V gene lookup returns CDR1 MNHEY and CDR2 SVGEGT. CDR3 sequence: CASSYAANTEAFF. CDR3 in DNA: TGTGCCAGCAGTTACGCGGCGAACACTGAAGCTTTCTTT.

The CDR3: CAVQRDYEQYF. Written as DNA, the CDR3 is TGTGCCGTCCAGAGGGACTACGAGCAGTACTTC. This sequence joins TRBV28 and TRBJ2-7, with TRBD2 as a possible D gene (5 bases). This CDR3 contains 11 residues. CDR1 MDHEN and CDR2 SYDVKM come from the germline V gene. Trimming left V 11 bases short and J 3 bases short, with 11 bases between.

The chain couples TRBV20-1 to TRBJ2-7; D is uncertain. V lost 4 bases to trimming and J lost 1 base, with 11 bases between them. The CDR3 runs 13 residues. Germline CDR1 reads DFQATT; CDR2 reads SNEGSKA (reference sequence). CDR3 sequence: CSANKESSYEQYF. In DNA form, the CDR3 reads TGCAGTGCTAACAAAGAATCATCCTACGAGCAGTACTTC.

This clonotype was recorded a few times. The V call is TRBV7-8, the J call TRBJ1-1, with D possibly being TRBD1 (5 bases). The CDR3 totals 14 residues. Deletions cut 1 base from V and 1 base from J, with 7 bases between. CDR1 is SGHVS and CDR2 is FQNEAQ in the germline V gene. The CDR3 loop is CASSLVQGNTEAFF. CDR3 sequence (DNA): TGTGCCAGCAGCTTAGTTCAGGGGAACACTGAAGCTTTCTTT.

This clonotype appeared many times. V usage is TRBV20-1 and J usage is TRBJ2-7, with 7 bases fitting TRBD1. The CDR3 sequence is 14 residues long. Trimming took 6 bases from V and 2 from J; bases not matched to a gene: 10. From germline, CDR1 is DFQATT and CDR2 SNEGSKA (reference sequence). CDR3 protein: CSAPPDRATYEQYF. CDR3 coding DNA: TGCAGTGCGCCGCCTGACAGGGCCACCTACGAGCAGTACTTC.

This clonotype occurred a few times. The chain carries TRBV7-2 and TRBJ1-2; 10 bases map to TRBD1. Germline CDR1 is SGHTA and CDR2 is FQGNSA. V gave up 2 bases and J gave up 8 bases; unmatched junction bases: 14. The CDR3 covers 17 residues. The CDR3 protein is CASSLRGTGALSEGYTF. CDR3 bases: TGTGCCAGCAGCTTACGCGGGACAGGGGCGCTCAGCGAGGGCTACACCTTC.

This clonotype was recorded many times. The CDR3 DNA reads as TGCGCCAGCAGCTCCACGACGGGACCCTACGAGCAGTACTTC. Translating gives CASSSTTGPYEQYF. The V and J genes are TRBV4-1 and TRBJ2-7; D is perhaps TRBD1 or TRBD2 (5 bases each). The CDR3 is 14 amino acids. Trimming took off 5 bases at V and 2 bases at J, with 13 bases between the two ends. Looked up from germline, CDR1 is MGHRA and CDR2 is YSYEKL.

This clonotype was recorded at least ten times. V is TRBV12-3 or TRBV12-4 and J is TRBJ2-3, with 7 bases matching TRBD1. The CDR3 has 14 residues. V shed 5 bases, J shed 6 bases, and the junction held 8 bases outside the gene matches. DNA for the CDR3: TGTGCCAGCAGTGAGGACAGGCCTCGGGATACGCAGTATTTT. Protein product: CASSEDRPRDTQYF.

At least ten counts were recorded for this clonotype. The rearrangement joins TRBV5-4 to TRBJ2-3, with D possibly being TRBD2 (7 bases). From germline, CDR1 is SGHNT and CDR2 YYREEE (reference sequence). The V end lost 5 bases, the J end lost 4 bases, and 14 bases lay between the germline ends. This CDR3 spans 14 amino acids. Written as DNA, the CDR3 is TGTGCCAGCAGAGGGGGAGGGGTGGCAGATACGCAGTATTTT. Its translation is CASRGGGVADTQYF.

As regards this clonotype: This may come from a read error, since a much larger clone is one base off. The chain uses TRBV5-1 and TRBJ2-5; D may correspond to TRBD1 or TRBD2 (6 bases each). Germline V gene lookup returns CDR1 SGHRS and CDR2 YFSETQ. The CDR3 extends over 14 amino acids. The CDR3 region has the DNA TGCGCCGGCAGCTTACAGGGCAGCGGGGAGACCCAGTACTTC. It is translated as CAGSLQGSGETQYF.

The genes are TRBV24-1 and TRBJ1-3; the D is unclear. The CDR3 has 15 residues. From germline, CDR1 is KGHDR and CDR2 SFDVKD. Between the trimmed V and J ends, which lost 4 bases and 0 bases, there was a span of 9 bases. CDR3 nucleotide sequence: TGTGCCACCAGTGAGGCGGGTATCTCTGGAAACACCATATATTTT. This sequence encodes CATSEAGISGNTIYF.

As regards this clonotype: An end of the junction differs from the germline gene, which may be a read error. The J gene is TRBJ1-6, the V gene TRBV18; 7 bases fit TRBD1. This CDR3 has 16 amino acids. Per germline, CDR1 KGHSH and CDR2 LQKENI. CDR3 nucleotides: TGTGCCAGCTCACCCTTACCGGGACAGTCCAATTCACCCCTCTACTTT. Translated: CASSPLPGQSNSPLYF.

The chain couples TRBV6-2 or TRBV6-3 to TRBJ1-1; 8 bases are a match to TRBD1. In germline, CDR1 is MNHEY, CDR2 SVGEGT. The CDR3 extends over 14 amino acids. V was clipped by 6 bases and J by 0 bases; unmatched bases: 3. CDR3 DNA sequence: TGTGCCAGCAGCCGGGACAGGATGAACACTGAAGCTTTCTTT. Its translation is CASSRDRMNTEAFF.

The chain joins TRBV12-3 or TRBV12-4 to TRBJ1-1; D unclear. Trimming stripped 5 bases from V and 4 bases from J, with 8 bases between. The CDR3 contains 12 residues. CDR3 sequence (DNA): TGTGCCAGCAGTAGAATTCCCACTGAAGCTTTCTTT. Translating it yields CASSRIPTEAFF.

V and J are TRBV28 and TRBJ2-4, with D unclear. Germline CDR1 is MDHEN and CDR2 is SYDVKM. This CDR3 comprises 14 residues. V lost 6 bases and J 7 bases, leaving 16 bases between the germline ends. The CDR3 bases are TGTGCCAGCAGCCTCCGGTCGTCCGGCAACATTCAGTACTTC. Translating it yields CASSLRSSGNIQYF.

As regards this clonotype: Compared with germline, one end of the junction differs, possibly owing to a read error. The chain combines TRBV28 with TRBJ2-3; D gene unclear. Germline CDR1 is MDHEN and CDR2 is SYDVKM. This CDR3 is built from 15 residues. The CDR3 DNA reads as TGTGCCAACAGTTCCCCGCCCTTGGTTACAGATACGCAGTATTTT. Encoded protein: CANSSPPLVTDTQYF. The full variable domain, completed using reference TRBV28 and TRBJ2-3, is DVKVTQSSRYLVKRTGEKVFLECVQDMDHENMFWYRQDPGLGLRLIYFSYDVKMKEKGDIPEGYSVSREKKERFSLILESASTNQTSMYLCANSSPPLVTDTQYFGPGTRLTVL.

This clonotype was recorded many times. The chain carries TRBV20-1 and TRBJ2-2; perhaps D is TRBD1 or TRBD2 (5 bases each). V lost 2 bases and J lost 2, with 9 bases in between. CDR3 length equals 14 residues. Germline CDR1 is DFQATT and CDR2 is SNEGSKA (reference sequence). Here the CDR3 reads CSARMGTNTGELFF. Written as DNA, the CDR3 is TGCAGTGCTAGAATGGGGACCAACACCGGGGAGCTGTTTTTT.

J is TRBJ1-2 and V is TRBV29-1; perhaps TRBD1 as D (6 bases). Germline V gene data show CDR1 as SQVTM and CDR2 as ANQGSEA. The CDR3 runs to 11 residues. V was clipped by 2 bases and J by 8 bases, with 9 bases between them. The CDR3 coding sequence is TGCAGCGTTGAACAGGGGAAAGGCTACACCTTC. This sequence encodes CSVEQGKGYTF.

The chain employs TRBV5-1 and TRBJ1-2, with 7 positions matching TRBD1. The length of the CDR3 is 15 residues. The V gene end was trimmed by 0 bases and the J gene end by 5 bases; junction bases not matched to a gene: 7. The V gene's germline CDR1 is SGHRS and CDR2 YFSETQ. DNA of the CDR3: TGCGCCAGCAGCTTGGCCGAGACAGGGCCGTATGGCTACACCTTC. As protein: CASSLAETGPYGYTF. The variable domain in full, completed from reference TRBV5-1 and TRBJ1-2, reads KAGVTQTPRYLIKTRGQQVTLSCSPISGHRSVSWYQQTPGQGLQFLFEYFSETQRNKGNFPGRFSGRQFSNSRSEMNVSTLELGDSALYLCASSLAETGPYGYTFGSGTRLTVV.

The rearrangement links TRBV18 to TRBJ1-1, with TRBD1 as a possible D gene (5 bases). V was pared by 3 bases and J by 8 bases, with 13 bases between. CDR3 length: 13 residues. Germline lookup yields CDR1 KGHSH and CDR2 LQKENI. This chain's CDR3 is CASSPTGPPEAFF. CDR3 DNA sequence: TGTGCCAGCTCACCTACGGGGCCGCCCGAAGCTTTCTTT.

This sequence joins TRBV7-9 and TRBJ1-2, with D unclear. V was pared by 3 bases and J by 2 bases, with 7 bases between. The CDR3 length is 13 residues. The V gene's germline CDR1 is SEHNR and CDR2 FQNEAQ (reference sequence). CDR3 region: CASSFSLNYGYTF. As DNA, the CDR3 is TGTGCCAGCAGCTTCTCCCTCAACTATGGCTACACCTTC.

V and J are TRBV28 and TRBJ1-6, with D hard to call. CDR3 length: 12 residues. The V end was cut by 8 bases, the J end by 8 bases, with 10 bases between. From germline, CDR1 is MDHEN and CDR2 SYDVKM. The CDR3 region is CASLSIDSPLHF. CDR3 coding DNA: TGTGCCAGCCTAAGCATAGATTCACCCCTCCACTTT.

This clonotype was counted only a few times. CDR3 amino acids: CASNLQGYSNQPQHF. DNA of the CDR3: TGTGCCAGCAACTTACAGGGGTATAGCAATCAGCCCCAGCATTTT. The chain combines TRBV28 with TRBJ1-5; 7 bases are shared with TRBD1. Losses at the gene ends were 7 bases for V and 0 bases for J; bases not matched to a gene: 6. Germline CDR1 MDHEN, CDR2 SYDVKM. The CDR3 consists of 15 residues.

The chain has TRBV3-1 and TRBJ2-7, with 7 nucleotides matching TRBD1. Trimming at V came to 4 bases and at J to 2 bases, leaving 8 bases not matched to a gene. The CDR3 sequence is 15 residues long. Germline CDR1 is LGHDT and CDR2 is YNNKEL (reference sequence). The CDR3 nucleotides are TGTGCCAGCAGCCCTACTTTTGACAGGGCCTACGAGCAGTACTTC. Translation gives CASSPTFDRAYEQYF.